This TCR beta chain was profiled in a study of shared clonotypes between healthy human individuals (dated by TCRdb to about 2020). For the wider study: The cohort comprised two women and a few men aged 18 to 49 years. For each donor, CD4 naive and CD4 memory were each given three plates, CD8 naive was given two plates, and CD8 memory was given one plate. Blood TCR repertoires of a handful of healthy adults were deeply sequenced to estimate repertoire size and the extent of clonotype sharing between individuals. Libraries were prepared and TCR repertoires were sequenced by different laboratories using diverse techniques, in order to increase sequencing depth and limit assay-specific biases. Each donor's leukapheresis produced roughly between roughly 0.94 and 9.5 billion PBMCs.

Using the deep immunoSEQ assay, multiplex PCR amplified TCR CDR3 regions from genomic DNA. Genomic DNA extracted from each cell subset was distributed evenly over all wells of several immunoSEQ 96-well plates, and each plate served as one replicate. For sorted subsets, each replicate PCR was loaded with roughly 200 ng genomic DNA, equivalent to about 33,000 T cell genomes. Purified libraries were measured with a Qubit 3.0 fluorometer, size-checked on a Bioanalyzer 2100, and measured again with the KAPA Library Quantification kit. A separate single-read 150-cycle Illumina NextSeq 550 flow cell was used to sequence each immunoSEQ 96-well plate. The source study handled its data this way. Because the immunoSEQ output held only junctional sequences and lacked quality scores, the filtering could not match the filtering applied to full-length reads. To assign V/J genes and CDR3, sequences were annotated against IMGT germline references using PyIR, a Python wrapper for IgBLAST v1.9. Any read was removed if the V/J assignment was weak (E-value above 1e-6), the CDR3 was missing, or the read contained stop codons, out-of-frame junctions, or ambiguous translated residues. V3J clonotypes were defined as sequences sharing the same inferred V gene, J gene, and CDR3 amino acid sequence. Percentage overlap between repertoires was computed as shared unique clonotypes divided by the size of the smaller repertoire. Three approaches were used to assess repertoire richness: RTK rarefaction, the Chao1 estimator, and Recon v2.1 estimates of unobserved clonotypes. OLGA was used to compute generation probabilities for all TCRbeta clonotypes that the gDNA method yielded from four donors. Imported from immuneACCESS, the table was reduced by TCRdb to in-frame sequences with V and J called. These copies leave out some clones; in studies compared against another copy, an unresolved V gene accounts for under half, and the cause of the remainder is not known. For V, J and clone size, that table is used; D and trimming come from the DNA. Recorded for this sample are about 590,000 clones; nearly 97% of them occurred a single time. The ten top clones hold 0.11% of the sample.

Notes on this clone: The clone's antigen remains unknown. There are no base qualities to consult, and no much larger clone falls within one base.

CD8 naive samples consisted of CD45RO-negative cells that were positively selected for CCR7, yielding a CD45RA+CCR7+ population without TemRA cells. The donors were healthy, HIV-negative adults with no recently reported acute infections or vaccinations. All donors were Caucasian adults living in Nashville, Tennessee, USA. Blood was obtained by leukapheresis, after which PBMCs were separated by Ficoll-Histopaque density gradient centrifugation and cryopreserved in liquid nitrogen vapor phase. Analytical flow cytometry was used to check the purity and quantity of every magnetically sorted T cell population. Each sorted fraction had its genomic DNA isolated and then quantified by UV absorbance on a Nanodrop 2000c. Paper-wide results and their limitations: Naive subsets generally had larger estimated clonotype richness than memory subsets. Compared with non-shared clonotypes, the clonotypes found in all four sorted-subset donors had higher generation probabilities. Across four donors, 5% to 6% of naive CD4, roughly 3.4% of naive CD8, about 2.3% of memory CD4, and 0.4% of memory CD8 clonotypes were shared. The small number of donors limited the genetic and exposure-history diversity represented. Incomplete sequencing was indicated by rarefaction of sorted-subset datasets, despite the large sequencing depth. Sampling was limited to blood, and TCR repertoires in tissue likely differ from TCR repertoires in blood. Pairwise subsampling indicated that sequencing depth was expected to affect the degree of clonotype sharing among donors.

Counted from cysteine to phenylalanine, this CDR3 has 14 amino acids. Solely the CDR3 DNA is kept, with 42 bases framed from the first base. The germline V gene (reference sequence) specifies SGHKS as CDR1 and YYEKEE as CDR2. The junction carries 13 bases between V and J, which are trimmed by 3 bases and 3 bases respectively. The chain links TRBV5-5 with TRBJ2-7, with TRBD1 tentatively as D gene (6 bases match). Sequencing input: naive CD8+ T cells sorted from blood. Per the publication, the cell subset or site label means: CD45RA+CCR7+. This TCR was sampled from a woman aged 25 to 45 in good health. The nucleotide sequence is TGTGCCAGCAGCTCAACAGGGTTTGACTACGAGCAGTACTTC. The resulting protein is CASSSTGFDYEQYF.